The 30 T cell receptor beta chains reported below all come from one sample, sequenced in a study of cytomegalovirus exposure and HLA in healthy donors. PCR amplification relied on 60 Vbeta primers (plus 13 Jbeta primers). Assay used: immunoSEQ multiplex PCR; TCRdb lists only in-frame clones, some missing. This table holds around 150,000 clones, over 60% found once. Sequencing was performed on PBMCs. The receptors come from a man in his forties or fifties in good health and CMV-seropositive.

CDR3 amino acids: CASSTRQGGRTEAFF. In nucleotides, the CDR3 is TGTGCCAGCAGTACCCGACAGGGGGGAAGGACTGAAGCTTTCTTT. The genes are TRBV27 and TRBJ1-1; 9 bases line up with TRBD1. In germline, CDR1 is MNHEY, CDR2 SMNVEV (reference sequence). V was pared by 5 bases and J by 5 bases, with 9 bases of the junction left unmatched. The length of the CDR3 is 15 residues.

There are a few counts of this clone. This chain joins TRBV28 and TRBJ1-5; tentatively, D is TRBD1 (5 bases). The CDR3 length is 13 residues. Germline V gene sequence: CDR1 MDHEN, CDR2 SYDVKM. Trimming removed 8 bases from V and 7 bases from J, with 15 bases in between. The CDR3 nucleotides read TGTGCCAGCTATCGCGTTGGGGGGCAGCCCCAGCATTTT. Amino acid sequence: CASYRVGGQPQHF.

The chain combines TRBV6-5 with TRBJ1-4, with D possibly being TRBD1 (6 bases). The CDR3 consists of 14 residues. The germline gives CDR1 MNHEY, CDR2 SVGAGI. V was pared by 4 bases and J by 7 bases, with 13 bases between. The CDR3 sequence: CASSFGQGSEKLFF. The CDR3 DNA is TGTGCCAGCAGTTTTGGCCAGGGGAGTGAAAAACTGTTTTTT.

The V gene is TRBV19, the J gene TRBJ2-7; TRBD2 aligns across 14 bases. The V segment lost 5 bases and the J segment 7 bases; nucleotides outside the gene matches: 4. CDR1 and CDR2 (germline): LNHDA, SQIVND (reference sequence). The CDR3 contains 14 residues. CDR3 in DNA: TGTGCCAGTAGTTCGGGACTAGCGGGAGTAGAGCAGTACTTC. It codes for CASSSGLAGVEQYF.

Turning to this clone: The junction does not match germline at one end; this may be a read error. The CDR3 region is CASSLVLEGLF. CDR3 DNA sequence: TGCGCCAGCAGCTTGGTGTTGGAGGGTCTTTTC. The V and J genes are TRBV5-1 and TRBJ1-4; D gene ambiguous. CDR3 size: 11 residues. Germline V gene sequence: CDR1 SGHRS, CDR2 YFSETQ.

A few counts support this clone. This rearrangement joins TRBV2 to TRBJ1-5; 8 bases map to TRBD1. Germline V gene lookup returns CDR1 SNHLY and CDR2 FYNNEI. The CDR3 consists of 15 residues. The V segment lost 8 bases and the J segment 1 base; nucleotides outside the gene matches: 7. CDR3 DNA: TGTGCCAGCGGCCCAGGGGGCGCGAGCAATCAGCCCCAGCATTTT. This gives the protein CASGPGGASNQPQHF.

The chain recombines TRBV6-1 with TRBJ2-3, with TRBD2 matching 12 bases. With V trimmed by 3 bases and J by 2 bases, 6 bases remained unmatched. This CDR3 comprises 17 residues. CDR1 and CDR2 (germline): MNHNS, SASEGT. The CDR3 sequence is CASSDIGLAGFTDTQYF. The DNA for the CDR3 is TGTGCCAGCAGTGACATAGGACTAGCGGGGTTCACAGATACGCAGTATTTT.

This CDR3 reads CSAQGGLLPSYEQYF. The CDR3 coding sequence is TGCAGCGCCCAAGGAGGATTGCTTCCGTCCTACGAGCAGTACTTC. V is TRBV29-1 and J is TRBJ2-7, with TRBD2 as a possible D gene (5 bases). CDR3 length: 15 amino acids. V was clipped by 7 bases and J by 1 base, with 20 bases between them. From germline, CDR1 is SQVTM and CDR2 ANQGSEA.

A single count supports this clone. The same CDR3 arises from other DNA sequences in this sample as well. In DNA, the CDR3 is TGTGCCAGCAGTCGACAGGGCAATCAGCCCCAGCATTTT. This encodes CASSRQGNQPQHF. V is TRBV6-5 and J is TRBJ1-5, with D perhaps TRBD1 (6 bases). Trimming cost V 5 bases and J 2 bases, with 7 bases left between them. This CDR3 is 13 amino acids long. The germline CDR1 and CDR2 sequences are MNHEY and SVGAGI.

The V and J genes are TRBV5-4 and TRBJ2-3; D might be TRBD1 (6 bases). Germline CDR1 and CDR2: SGHNT and YYREEE (reference sequence). The CDR3 length is 15 residues. V lost 1 base, J lost 4 bases, and 13 bases lay in between. The CDR3 loop is CASSLTQGPADTQYF. The DNA for the CDR3 is TGTGCCAGCAGCTTGACACAGGGTCCCGCAGATACGCAGTATTTT.

To note about this clone: This likely reflects a read error, since a far larger clone is one base away. This chain uses TRBV7-2 with TRBJ2-7, with 8 bases aligning to TRBD2. Germline CDR1 reads SGHTA; CDR2 reads FQGNSA. This CDR3 spans 15 amino acids. The V gene end was trimmed by 2 bases and the J gene end by 2 bases; junction bases not matched to a gene: 5. The CDR3 DNA follows: TGTGCCAGCAGCTTACGAACTAGCGGTACCTACGAGCAGTACTTC. Protein: CASSLRTSGTYEQYF.

CDR3 sequence: CASSPRLASYNEQFF. The CDR3 nucleotides are TGTGCCAGCAGCCCCCGGCTAGCTTCCTACAATGAGCAGTTCTTC. This chain uses TRBV7-2 with TRBJ2-1, with D perhaps matching TRBD2 (5 bases). V lost 5 bases and J 1 base, leaving 12 bases between the germline ends. The CDR3 contains 15 residues. Germline CDR1 SGHTA, CDR2 FQGNSA.

This rearrangement joins TRBV11-3 to TRBJ2-7, with D possibly TRBD2 on 5 matching bases. Germline-derived CDR1 and CDR2 are SGHNT and YENEEA. The V end was cut by 3 bases, the J end by 2 bases, with 14 bases between. This CDR3 spans 15 amino acids. CDR3 DNA: TGTGCCAGCAGCTTTAGAAGGGCTAGCCCCTACGAGCAGTACTTC. Translating gives CASSFRRASPYEQYF.

The rearrangement joins TRBV7-6 to TRBJ2-7, with 10 positions matching TRBD2. The V segment lost 5 bases and the J segment 4 bases; nucleotides outside the gene matches: 2. Germline CDR1 and CDR2: SGHVS and FNYEAQ. The CDR3 totals 13 residues. The CDR3: CASSPTSGYEQYF. The CDR3 DNA follows: TGTGCCAGCAGCCCGACTAGCGGGTACGAGCAGTACTTC.

This chain connects TRBV30 to TRBJ1-1; the D is unclear. CDR3 length: 13 amino acids. Germline CDR1 and CDR2: GTSNPN and SVGIG (reference sequence). Trimming took 0 bases from V and 4 from J, leaving 9 bases between them. This CDR3 is CAWSVRRSTEAFF. CDR3 DNA: TGTGCCTGGAGTGTACGGAGAAGCACTGAAGCTTTCTTT.

Comments on this clone: Other DNA sequences of this sample code for an identical CDR3. The V and J genes are TRBV5-1 and TRBJ2-7, with D maybe TRBD2 (6 bases). From germline, CDR1 is SGHRS and CDR2 YFSETQ. V lost 0 bases, J lost 1 base, and 8 bases lay in between. There are 14 residues in the CDR3. CDR3 protein: CASSLVAGSYEQYF. In DNA form, the CDR3 reads TGCGCCAGCAGCTTGGTCGCGGGGTCCTACGAGCAGTACTTC.

The chain uses TRBV28 and TRBJ2-7; 7 positions match TRBD2. This CDR3 region has 14 residues. Per the germline V gene, CDR1 is MDHEN and CDR2 is SYDVKM. V trimming: 6 bases; J trimming: 3 bases; junction bases outside the gene matches: 8. CDR3 DNA: TGTGCCAGCAGGTGGGGGAGGGCCGTCTACGAGCAGTACTTC. It translates to CASRWGRAVYEQYF. The full variable domain, its missing parts supplied by reference TRBV28 and TRBJ2-7, is DVKVTQSSRYLVKRTGEKVFLECVQDMDHENMFWYRQDPGLGLRLIYFSYDVKMKEKGDIPEGYSVSREKKERFSLILESASTNQTSMYLCASRWGRAVYEQYFGPGTRLTVT.

The count of this clone is one. The CDR3 sequence is CASSDPLATGFDTGELFF. The DNA of the CDR3 is TGTGCCAGCAGCGACCCCCTCGCGACAGGGTTCGACACCGGGGAGCTGTTTTTT. The chain carries TRBV7-9 and TRBJ2-2; 7 nucleotides line up with TRBD1. J lost 3 bases, V lost 5 bases, and 15 bases had no gene match. Germline CDR1 and CDR2: SEHNR and FQNEAQ (reference sequence). The CDR3 has 18 amino acids.

This chain uses TRBV28 with TRBJ2-7; 7 bases line up with TRBD2. Germline CDR1 reads MDHEN; CDR2 reads SYDVKM. The CDR3 length is 13 residues. The junction had 9 bases not matched to a gene; V was cut back by 10 bases and J by 3 bases. CDR3 loop: CATGRGEGYEQYF. CDR3 sequence (DNA): TGTGCCACCGGACGGGGGGAAGGCTACGAGCAGTACTTC. Filled out from reference TRBV28 and TRBJ2-7, the complete variable domain reads DVKVTQSSRYLVKRTGEKVFLECVQDMDHENMFWYRQDPGLGLRLIYFSYDVKMKEKGDIPEGYSVSREKKERFSLILESASTNQTSMYLCATGRGEGYEQYFGPGTRLTVT.

This chain joins TRBV4-3 and TRBJ2-7, with 7 bases matching TRBD1. The germline V gene encodes CDR1 LGHNA and CDR2 YSLEER. The J segment lost 4 bases and the V segment lost 1 base, leaving 7 bases of the junction unmatched. The CDR3 is 15 amino acids. The CDR3 sequence is CASSQVYRGAYEQYF. The CDR3 nucleotides read TGCGCCAGCAGCCAAGTGTACAGGGGAGCTTACGAGCAGTACTTC.

The rearrangement joins TRBV15 to TRBJ2-7, with TRBD2 matching 9 bases. CDR3 length: 17 amino acids. J was trimmed by 3 bases and V by 2 bases; bases with no gene match: 11. Germline V lookup: CDR1 LNHNV, CDR2 YYDKDF (reference sequence). The CDR3 coding sequence is TGTGCCACCAGCAGATTTCCCCGACTAGCGGTGGACTACGAGCAGTACTTC. It is translated as CATSRFPRLAVDYEQYF.

This clone has a single count. The rearrangement links TRBV7-6 to TRBJ2-2, with D unclear. Trimming removed 4 bases at V and 1 base at J, with 10 bases between. The CDR3 spans 15 residues. Germline CDR1 reads SGHVS; CDR2 reads FNYEAQ. In nucleotides, the CDR3 is TGTGCCAGCAGCTCGGTTCAGGTGAACACCGGGGAGCTGTTTTTT. Its translation is CASSSVQVNTGELFF.

J is TRBJ2-5 and V is TRBV29-1; D remains ambiguous. The J call is in doubt because the DNA end fits TRBJ2-7 better. In germline, CDR1 is SQVTM, CDR2 ANQGSEA. The CDR3 runs 11 residues. The CDR3 sequence: CSVENSYEQYF. DNA of the CDR3: TGCAGCGTTGAAAACAGTTACGAGCAGTACTTC.

The chain recombines TRBV5-6 with TRBJ1-2; D may be TRBD1 (5 bases). CDR3 length: 15 amino acids. CDR1 SGHDT and CDR2 YYEEEE come from the germline V gene. V was cut by 0 bases and J by 6 bases, with 15 bases left in between. CDR3 nucleotide sequence: TGTGCCAGCAGCTTGGTAGGGCTTACCAGGGATGGCTACACCTTC. Amino acids: CASSLVGLTRDGYTF. The full variable domain, rest sourced from reference TRBV5-6 and TRBJ1-2, is DAGVTQSPTHLIKTRGQQVTLRCSPKSGHDTVSWYQQALGQGPQFIFQYYEEEERQRGNFPDRFSGHQFPNYSSELNVNALLLGDSALYLCASSLVGLTRDGYTFGSGTRLTVV.

This clone occurred once. The rearrangement links TRBV29-1 to TRBJ2-3, with D uncertain. This CDR3 is built from 13 residues. The germline V and J ends were trimmed by 4 bases and 3 bases, with 11 bases remaining between them. Per germline, CDR1 SQVTM and CDR2 ANQGSEA. This chain's CDR3 is CSVAGLNTDTQYF. The CDR3 bases are TGCAGCGTTGCAGGCCTAAATACAGATACGCAGTATTTT.

This clone showed up just a few times. The J gene is TRBJ2-7, the V gene TRBV6-6, with D unresolved. The CDR3 is 12 amino acids. Trimming stripped 5 bases from V and 2 bases from J, with 7 bases between. Germline-derived CDR1 and CDR2 are MNHNY and SVGAGI (reference sequence). The DNA of the CDR3 is TGTGCCAGCAGTCCCACAGCCTACGAGCAGTACTTC. Translating gives CASSPTAYEQYF.

CDR3 sequence (DNA): TGTGCCAGCAGCTCGACAGGGACCAATTCACCCCTCCACTTT. This sequence encodes CASSSTGTNSPLHF. The chain links TRBV5-6 to TRBJ1-6; 7 bases align to TRBD1. V lost 3 bases, J lost 7 bases, and 4 bases stayed unmatched. CDR3 length: 14 amino acids. The germline V gene encodes CDR1 SGHDT and CDR2 YYEEEE. The full variable domain, completed using reference TRBV5-6 and TRBJ1-6, is DAGVTQSPTHLIKTRGQQVTLRCSPKSGHDTVSWYQQALGQGPQFIFQYYEEEERQRGNFPDRFSGHQFPNYSSELNVNALLLGDSALYLCASSSTGTNSPLHFGNGTRLTVT.

This chain joins TRBV5-4 and TRBJ1-2, with TRBD1 matching 9 bases. Germline V gene lookup returns CDR1 SGHNT and CDR2 YYREEE (reference sequence). With V trimmed by 5 bases and J by 7 bases, 15 bases remained unmatched. This CDR3 is 16 amino acids long. The CDR3 coding sequence is TGTGCCAGCAGTTCAGGACAGGGGCCTTTCCTAGCTGGCTACACCTTC. It yields the protein CASSSGQGPFLAGYTF.

The chain joins TRBV28 to TRBJ1-2; 7 bases are a match to TRBD1. This CDR3 contains 13 residues. The germline CDR1 and CDR2 sequences are MDHEN and SYDVKM. V lost 5 bases, J lost 7 bases, and 7 bases stayed unmatched. The CDR3 coding sequence is TGTGCCAGCAGTGCGGGGACAGTGGGTGGCTACACCTTC. It encodes CASSAGTVGGYTF.

V usage is TRBV4-3 and J usage is TRBJ2-7; D may be TRBD1 (5 bases). The CDR3 covers 15 residues. Trimming left V 1 base short and J 1 base short, with 11 bases between. CDR1 is LGHNA and CDR2 is YSLEER in the germline V gene. This CDR3 is CASSQVWQGSYEQYF. CDR3 bases: TGCGCCAGCAGCCAAGTTTGGCAGGGATCCTACGAGCAGTACTTC.